The text below deals with one T cell receptor (beta chain). The antigen this receptor binds is unknown. There are no base qualities to consult, and no much larger clone falls within one base. The data were obtained in a study of OX40 agonist ivuxolimab in advanced cancers. For context, the study as a whole: The costimulatory receptor OX40 (CD134) was targeted by ivuxolimab, a fully human IgG2 agonistic monoclonal antibody. Intravenous ivuxolimab was administered to patients every 2 weeks at six dose levels: 0.01, 0.1, 0.3, 1.5, 3 and 10 mg/kg. Of the roughly 52 patients in dose escalation, about 20 had hepatocellular carcinoma, approximately 15 had melanoma, 9 had renal cell carcinoma and 9 had head and neck cancer. In the dose-escalation cohort, 82.7% of patients were male, and the mean age was approximately 60 years, with a range of 23 to 79. Patients were allowed to have had prior anti-PD-1, anti-PD-L1 or anti-CTLA-4 therapy, and approximately 39% of the dose-escalation patients had been treated with checkpoint inhibitors. Partial responses occurred in three dose-escalation patients: two with cutaneous melanoma and one with hepatocellular carcinoma. Peripheral TCRbeta sequencing aimed to test whether ivuxolimab altered TCR sequence diversity and caused clonal T-cell expansion. The paper describes the monotherapy dose-escalation part (N ≈ 52 patients) of the phase I trial of ivuxolimab. Here is what the overall study found, with its caveats: The antigen specificity of the clonally expanded peripheral T cells was not determined. Low levels of normalized T-cell clonal expansion were also shown by some nonresponding patients. Partial responders in the 0.1-3.0 mg/kg groups had among the lowest normalized peripheral clonal expansion, especially among CD8+ T cells. At doses from 0.1 to 3.0 mg/kg, clonal expansion was seen in both CD4+ and CD8+ blood T cells between baseline and week 6. After ivuxolimab, expanded clones were on average more numerous among CD8+ T cells than among CD4+ T cells.

Genomic DNA was isolated from the sorted cells so that the TCRbeta CDR3 region could be sequenced. The immunoSEQ Assay was used for sequencing of TCRbeta CDR3 regions. Held by TCRdb, this immuneACCESS table contains in-frame sequences only and omits some clones. Under half of the omission traces to an unresolved V gene where checked; the cause of the rest is unknown. The table for this sample lists tens of thousands of clones; 80% to 90% of them were counted only once. Around 11% of the sample comes from the top ten. The trial excluded patients who had a history of autoimmune disease or who were on systemic immunosuppression. Peripheral blood for TCR sequencing was collected from all dose cohorts at baseline, on cycle 4 day 1, and on cycle 7 day 1. The samples were taken from a phase I, first-in-human, multicenter, open-label dose-escalation trial of ivuxolimab. The trial enrolled adults with locally advanced or metastatic head and neck squamous cell, hepatocellular, melanoma or renal cell carcinoma. CD4+ and CD8+ T cells were sorted separately from peripheral blood before TCR sequencing.

The CDR1 and CDR2 encoded by the germline V gene are SGHDN and FVKESK. Relative to germline, V is 0 bases shorter and J is 6 bases shorter, with 15 bases between their ends. The CDR3 has 16 amino acids, counting the end cysteine and phenylalanine. CDR3 DNA is the only sequence kept; it has 48 bases, read in frame from the first base. The source of this sequence is an adult with an advanced solid tumor such as melanoma, head and neck, liver or kidney cancer. The rearranged segments are TRBV14 and TRBJ2-1; no D segment can be confidently identified. The sequences come from CD4+ or CD8+ T cells sorted from blood, collected in a trial of the OX40 agonist ivuxolimab. The CDR3 protein: CASSQDLGRLGNEQFF. The DNA sequence is as follows: TGTGCCAGCAGCCAAGATTTGGGCAGATTAGGCAATGAGCAGTTCTTC.